These 7 T cell receptor beta chains were all obtained from the same sample, sequenced in a study of blood T cell repertoires in COVID-19. The method was immunoSEQ multiplex PCR; TCRdb's version includes in-frame clones alone and lacks a portion of them. The profile shows about 110,000 clones, about nine tenths of them singletons. Material for sequencing was peripheral blood. The source is a man aged 40-55 years with acute or convalescent COVID-19.

V is TRBV7-8 and J is TRBJ2-6; D not resolved. CDR1 SGHVS and CDR2 FQNEAQ come from the germline V gene. The V end lost 2 bases, the J end lost 1 base, and 6 bases lay between the germline ends. The CDR3 is 15 residues long. CDR3 in DNA: TGTGCCAGCAGCTTACCCAGGTCTGGGGCCAACGTCCTGACTTTC. Translated: CASSLPRSGANVLTF.

The CDR3 protein is CASSGQGVGYTF. As DNA, the CDR3 is TGTGCCAGCAGCGGACAGGGGGTTGGCTACACCTTC. The chain joins TRBV5-6 to TRBJ1-2; TRBD1 matches 10 bases. The germline V gene has CDR1 SGHDT and CDR2 YYEEEE. The V gene end was trimmed by 4 bases and the J gene end by 7 bases; junction bases not matched to a gene: 1. The CDR3 is made up of 12 amino acids.

The chain links TRBV5-1 to TRBJ2-7; 7 bases are shared with TRBD1. The CDR3 consists of 14 residues. With 2 bases clipped from V and 7 bases from J, the junction kept 9 bases outside the gene matches. From germline, CDR1 is SGHRS and CDR2 YFSETQ. The CDR3 sequence is CASSLGTEPLEQYF. DNA for the CDR3: TGCGCCAGCAGCTTAGGGACAGAGCCGTTGGAGCAGTACTTC.

The V and J genes are TRBV6-5 and TRBJ1-2; tentatively, D is TRBD1 (6 bases). Germline CDR1 reads MNHEY; CDR2 reads SVGAGI. The CDR3 totals 16 residues. V lost 0 bases and J lost 0, with 11 bases in between. CDR3 nucleotides: TGTGCCAGCAGTTACTCTTTGGGACACACTAACTATGGCTACACCTTC. Residues: CASSYSLGHTNYGYTF.

The V gene is TRBV7-2, the J gene TRBJ1-6, with 9 positions matching TRBD1. CDR1 is SGHTA and CDR2 is FQGNSA in the germline V gene. Trimming took 5 bases from V and 4 from J; bases not matched to a gene: 6. This CDR3 has 16 amino acids. The CDR3 sequence is CASSPRTGVYNSPLHF. The CDR3 nucleotides are TGTGCCAGCAGCCCACGGACAGGGGTGTATAATTCACCCCTCCACTTT.

The chain recombines TRBV19 with TRBJ2-2, with 7 bases that match TRBD2. CDR3 length: 17 amino acids. After removal of 4 bases from V and 3 bases from J, the junction contained 11 bases not matched to a gene. From germline, CDR1 is LNHDA and CDR2 SQIVND (reference sequence). The DNA for the CDR3 is TGTGCCAGTAGTACCCCCCGGGGGAGGGGTGACACCGGGGAGCTGTTTTTT. It translates to CASSTPRGRGDTGELFF.

The chain combines TRBV13 with TRBJ1-2; TRBD1 aligns across 8 bases. V lost 6 bases to trimming and J lost 4 bases; unmatched junction nucleotides: 7. This CDR3 has 14 amino acids. CDR1 is PRHDT and CDR2 is FYEKMQ in the germline V gene (reference sequence). DNA for the CDR3: TGTGCCAGCAGGCAACAGGGGGGGGGCTATGGCTACACCTTC. It is translated as CASRQQGGGYGYTF.